This T cell receptor (beta chain) was captured by sequencing in a study of blood T cell repertoires in COVID-19. Study-wide context: COVID-19 samples, acute and convalescent, were from the United States, Italy and Spain. Sources were T cells, B-cell-depleted T cells, or PBMCs; the material itself was cDNA or gDNA.

The protocol was immunoSEQ multiplex PCR, while the TCRdb copy is restricted to in-frame clones and leaves out a portion. The sample shows about 140,000 clones, roughly four fifths of them seen only once. In this sample, this clone turned up many times. Input material: peripheral blood. This receptor was taken from a human donor in a cohort sampled during active COVID-19.

The CDR3 DNA sequence: TGCAGTGCTAGTTATAGCGGGGCAAATAATTACAATGAGCAGTTCTTC. Translating it yields CSASYSGANNYNEQFF. The chain combines TRBV20-1 with TRBJ2-1; TRBD2 matches 8 bases. Germline values: CDR1 DFQATT, CDR2 SNEGSKA (reference sequence). V dropped 3 bases and J dropped 4; count of bases not matched to a gene: 11. The CDR3 covers 16 residues.